The clone carrying this TCR beta chain has at least ten counts. What it binds is not known. The data derive from a study of T-cell reconstitution after alpha-beta-depleted transplantation in children. Study-wide results and caveats: Alpha-beta T cells about two months after transplant reportedly derived from several hundred expanded graft clones.

The CDR3 is 14 amino acids. V dropped 6 bases and J dropped 9 bases, with 18 bases sitting between them. Germline-derived CDR1 and CDR2 are MNHEY and SMNVEV (reference sequence). Unique molecular identifiers were incorporated when the TCRbeta library was constructed. TCRdb redid the calling of the PCR reads with MiXCR, one entry per CDR3 protein. The sample carries about 260,000 distinct CDR3 sequences, around a tenth recorded once. The origin of this receptor is a male patient aged 2 to 10 who had a stem cell transplant for chronic granulomatous disease, so the T cells may come from the graft donor. The genes are TRBV27 and TRBJ1-5, with D possibly matching TRBD1 (5 bases). Sequenced here: peripheral blood, sampled 180 days after TCRalphabeta/CD19-depleted stem cell transplant. In DNA form, the CDR3 reads TGTGCCAGCAGCCCAGGGTGGACCTCGGGGCCCCAGCATTTT. Translating it yields CASSPGWTSGPQHF.